Listed below are T cell receptor beta chains from one sample, sequenced in a study of shared clonotypes between healthy human individuals. Produced via immunoSEQ multiplex PCR; TCRdb's table is partial and in-frame only. This sample has roughly 2 million clones, with about 94% found just once. Source material: naive CD8+ T cells sorted from blood. Receptor source: a man aged 18 to 30 in good health. Each CDR3 is given with its conserved first and last residue. D genes are given only for firm matches. Rows may omit the clone size; those that give it use once, few, many or a size class.

D	V	J	size	DNA	CDR3
NA	TRBV7-9	TRBJ1-2	NA	TGTGCCATCCCCGGGACACCCGATGCTAACTATGGCTACACCTTC	CAIPGTPDANYGYTF
NA	TRBV4-3	TRBJ1-1	NA	TGCGCCAGCAGCCAAGACGGCATGAACACTGAAGCTTTCTTT	CASSQDGMNTEAFF
NA	TRBV29-1	TRBJ2-6	NA	TGCAGCGTTCAATACGCGGGGGCCAACGTCCTGACTTTC	CSVQYAGANVLTF
NA	TRBV19	TRBJ2-7	NA	TGTGCCAGTAGTATTGGTGGGACCTACGAGCAGTACTTC	CASSIGGTYEQYF
TRBD1	TRBV4-3	TRBJ2-1	NA	TGCGCCAGCAGCCGCGGGACAGGGTATCAGGTCCGTAATGAGCAGTTCTTC	CASSRGTGYQVRNEQFF
NA	TRBV28	TRBJ1-5	NA	TGTGCCAGCAGCCGCCTACAATATGATAGCAATCAGCCCCAGCATTTT	CASSRLQYDSNQPQHF
NA	TRBV2	TRBJ2-6	NA	TGTGCCAGCATAGGGGTGGGGACACCCGCTGGGGCCAACGTCCTGACTTTC	CASIGVGTPAGANVLTF
NA	TRBV28	TRBJ2-7	NA	TGTGCCAGCAGTTTTAGGGGCGACGAGCAGTACTTC	CASSFRGDEQYF
NA	TRBV6-5	TRBJ2-1	NA	TGTGCCAGCAGTTACTCGACAGGACCTACACCAAATGAGCAGTTCTTC	CASSYSTGPTPNEQFF
NA	TRBV27	TRBJ2-4	NA	TGTGCCAGCAGTTTAATAGGGGGCAAAAACATTCAGTACTTC	CASSLIGGKNIQYF
NA	TRBV29-1	TRBJ2-1	NA	TGCAGCGGCGACAGCTACAATGAGCAGTTCTTC	CSGDSYNEQFF
NA	TRBV4-2	TRBJ2-7	NA	TGTGCCAGCAGCCTACAAGACGGAGCCTACGAGCAGTACTTC	CASSLQDGAYEQYF
TRBD2	TRBV4-2	TRBJ2-3	NA	TGTGCCAGCAGCCAAGATTATAGCGGGGAGAGCACAGATACGCAGTATTTT	CASSQDYSGESTDTQYF
NA	TRBV30	TRBJ1-5	NA	TGTGCCTGGAGTGTAAACGGGTTGGGTCAGCCCCAGCATTTT	CAWSVNGLGQPQHF
NA	TRBV10-1	TRBJ1-4	NA	TGCGCCAGCAGTGAGTTCCCGGGGGCCGACCGAATGTTTTTT	CASSEFPGADRMFF
NA	TRBV27	TRBJ2-7	NA	TGTGCCAGCTACGACGGCTACGAGCAGTACTTC	CASYDGYEQYF
TRBD1	TRBV9	TRBJ2-1	once	TGTGCCAGCAGCTCCGGACAGGGCAATGAGCAGTTCTTC	CASSSGQGNEQFF
TRBD2	TRBV4-1	TRBJ2-1	NA	TGCGCCAGCAGCTTAGAGAGCCTAGCGGGGGGCTTCCCGAGCTCCTACAATGAGCAGTTCTTC	CASSLESLAGGFPSSYNEQFF
NA	TRBV27	TRBJ1-2	NA	TGTGCCAGCAGGCTTTTACAGGGACCGGCTGGCTACACCTTC	CASRLLQGPAGYTF
NA	TRBV9	TRBJ2-7	NA	TGTGCCAGCAGCGTAGATGGGACTGCAGACGAGCAGTACTTC	CASSVDGTADEQYF
NA	TRBV11-2	TRBJ2-2	NA	TGTGCCAGCAGCCCCCCCCCACTAGAGTCCGGGGAGCTGTTTTTT	CASSPPPLESGELFF
NA	TRBV5-6	TRBJ1-2	NA	TGTGCCAGCAGCTTATTTGAAGAGGGCTACACCTTC	CASSLFEEGYTF
TRBD1	TRBV6-1	TRBJ1-1	NA	TGTGCCAGCAGCGCGACAGGGGTTGGGGAAGCTTTCTTT	CASSATGVGEAFF
NA	TRBV5-6	TRBJ2-1	NA	TGTGCCAGCAGCTTGGTCGGGGAGTTGGTCTTGGAGCAGTTCTTC	CASSLVGELVLEQFF
NA	TRBV27	TRBJ2-1	NA	TGTGCCAGCAGTGGTTATTACAATGAGCAGTTCTTC	CASSGYYNEQFF
NA	TRBV10-1	TRBJ2-2	NA	TGCGCCAGCAGTCCTAATACAGGGTCCACCGGGGAGCTGTTTTTT	CASSPNTGSTGELFF
TRBD2	TRBV6-5	TRBJ2-3	NA	TGTGCCAGCAGTGCTCTAGCGGGGAGCACAGATACGCAGTATTTT	CASSALAGSTDTQYF
NA	TRBV7-5	TRBJ2-7	NA	TGTGCCAGAAGCTCGGGACTAGCTGGCGAGCAGTACTTC	CARSSGLAGEQYF
NA	TRBV23-1	TRBJ2-7	NA	TGCGCCAGCAGTCAGGGGAATCACTACGAGCAGTACTTC	CASSQGNHYEQYF
TRBD1	TRBV29-1	TRBJ1-1	NA	TGCAGCGTGGGGGGACAGTTAAACACTGAAGCTTTCTTT	CSVGGQLNTEAFF
TRBD1	TRBV2	TRBJ2-7	few	TGTGCCAGCAGGGTGGGGAGGACAGGGGACGAGCAGTACTTC	CASRVGRTGDEQYF
NA	TRBV27	TRBJ2-3	NA	TGTGCCAGCACCCCTCTAACCCCGAGCGGCACAGATACGCAGTATTTT	CASTPLTPSGTDTQYF
TRBD1	TRBV4-1	TRBJ1-1	NA	TGCGCCAGCAGCCAAGCCGACAGGGTCGAAGCTTTCTTT	CASSQADRVEAFF
NA	TRBV28	TRBJ1-4	NA	TGTGCCAGCAGTTTGGGACACAGCTATGAAAAACTGTTTTTT	CASSLGHSYEKLFF
NA	TRBV2	TRBJ1-1	NA	TGTGCCAGCAGTGTAGGGGCTGAAGCTTTCTTT	CASSVGAEAFF
TRBD2	TRBV7-9	TRBJ2-1	once	TGTGCCAGCTCCCCAACCGGACTAGCGTACAATGAGCAGTTCTTC	CASSPTGLAYNEQFF
NA	TRBV4-1	TRBJ2-2	once	TGCGCCAGCAGCCAAGCGTCGGGCACCCTCACCGGGGAGCTGTTTTTT	CASSQASGTLTGELFF
NA	TRBV6-1	TRBJ2-7	once	TGTGCCACCCACCCCGGGGCCGGGACCTACGAGCAGTACTTC	CATHPGAGTYEQYF
NA	TRBV7-2	TRBJ2-3	NA	TGTGCCAGCAGCTTAGAGGCCGGGGTAATCGCAGATACGCAGTATTTT	CASSLEAGVIADTQYF
NA	TRBV12-5	TRBJ1-5	NA	TGTGCTAGTGGTTACGACACCTCCTATAGCAATCAGCCCCAGCATTTT	CASGYDTSYSNQPQHF
NA	TRBV6-5	TRBJ2-5	NA	TGTGCCAGCAGTCCACGATCCAGGCTGGGGGAGACCCAGTACTTC	CASSPRSRLGETQYF
TRBD2	TRBV28	TRBJ2-3	once	TGTGCCAGCAGTTTATCCACAGCGGGGGGGCCCCCCCATGTCCCTACGATTACGCAGTATTTT	CASSLSTAGGPPHVPTITQYF
TRBD1	TRBV7-9	TRBJ2-7	once	TGTGCCAGCAGCTTAGGGACAGGGGGCGGAGAGCAGTACTTC	CASSLGTGGGEQYF
TRBD2	TRBV7-9	TRBJ2-1	NA	TGTGCCAGCAGCTTAGGGGCTAGCGGAGTCCCCTACAATGAGCAGTTCTTC	CASSLGASGVPYNEQFF
TRBD2	TRBV27	TRBJ2-3	NA	TGTGCCAGCAGCATAGGGGCTAGCGGGGGTGCAGATACGCAGTATTTT	CASSIGASGGADTQYF
NA	TRBV29-1	TRBJ2-3	NA	TGCAGCGTTGAAGATCTGAGCGGTCCATTTGTAGATACGCAGTATTTT	CSVEDLSGPFVDTQYF
NA	TRBV15	TRBJ1-5	once	TGTGCCACCAGCAGAGATCAACCAGGAATGAATCAGCCCCAGCATTTT	CATSRDQPGMNQPQHF
TRBD2	TRBV4-2	TRBJ2-7	NA	TGTGCCAGCAGCCCGGGAGGATACGAGCAGTACTTC	CASSPGGYEQYF
TRBD2	TRBV15	TRBJ2-5	NA	TGTGCCACCAGCAGAGAGGGACTAGCGGGGCTTGAGACCCAGTACTTC	CATSREGLAGLETQYF
TRBD1	TRBV9	TRBJ1-2	NA	TGTGCCAGCAGCGTAGGGGACAGGGTTCCCTATGGCTACACCTTC	CASSVGDRVPYGYTF
NA	TRBV5-6	TRBJ2-7	NA	TGTGCCAGCAGCACCCACCTATGGACAGACTCCTACGAGCAGTACTTC	CASSTHLWTDSYEQYF
NA	TRBV27	TRBJ2-2	NA	TGTGCCAGCAGCGACCTAAATTTGGGCGGGGGCCCTTGGACCGGGGAGCTGTTTTTT	CASSDLNLGGGPWTGELFF